These T cell receptor beta chains were read from a single sample in a study of blood T cell repertoires in COVID-19. Clones were read by immunoSEQ multiplex PCR, and TCRdb kept only the in-frame ones, dropping some. Among 250,000 to 350,000 clones, about 88% were seen once, and the ten largest hold 1.4% to 1.5%. Sequenced sample: peripheral blood. The receptors shown here come from a human donor with COVID-19, enrolled during active disease. The donor label of this sample is uncertain. The CDR3 runs from the conserved cysteine through the conserved F or W. The D gene is left open where the match is weak. Some rows mark clone size as missing; the rest say once, few, many or name a class of expanded clone.

>TRBJ1-5|NA|TRBV28|NA
TGTGCCAGCAGCAGGGTTCACATTCGCAATCAGCCCCAGCATTTT
CASSRVHIRNQPQHF
>TRBJ1-2|NA|TRBV27|TRBD1
TGTGCCAGCAGTTTGGGACAGGGGGCCTTAAACTTCTATGGCTACACCTTC
CASSLGQGALNFYGYTF
>TRBJ1-2|once|TRBV3-1/TRBV3-2|NA
TGTGCCAGCAGCTCAGAGACAGCCTATGGCTACACCTTC
CASSSETAYGYTF
>TRBJ1-2|NA|TRBV13|TRBD1
TGTGCCAGCAGCTTATCTGGGGACAGGGAGGTCGATGGCTACACCTTC
CASSLSGDREVDGYTF
>TRBJ2-3|NA|TRBV7-8|TRBD2
TGTGCCAGCAGCGGCGGGAGGGCCGGCACAGATACGCAGTATTTT
CASSGGRAGTDTQYF
>TRBJ1-2|NA|TRBV10-3|TRBD1
TGTGCCATCAGTGATAAAAACCCTTTGGACAGGGGATATGGCTACACCTTC
CAISDKNPLDRGYGYTF
>TRBJ2-7|few|TRBV7-9|NA
TGTGCCAGCAGCGAAGGGGGGGACTTCTCCTCCGAGCAGTACTTC
CASSEGGDFSSEQYF
>TRBJ2-3|NA|TRBV7-3|TRBD1
TGTGCCAGCAGCTTAGACAGGGGGGCAGATACGCAGTATTTT
CASSLDRGADTQYF
>TRBJ1-5|NA|TRBV10-3|NA
TGTGCCATCAGTGAGTCGGTAGGGGCAGGCGATCAGCCCCAGCATTTT
CAISESVGAGDQPQHF
>TRBJ2-5|NA|TRBV4-3|TRBD1
TGCGCCAGCAGCCAAGAAGGGACAGGGGGCGTAGAGACCCAGTACTTC
CASSQEGTGGVETQYF
>TRBJ1-1|NA|TRBV10-2|TRBD1
TGCGCCAGCTCTGACAGGGGTTCTGAAGCTTTCTTT
CASSDRGSEAFF
>TRBJ1-5|few|TRBV3-1/TRBV3-2|NA
TGTGCCAGCAGCCAGACAGGTTCCTATCAGCCCCAGCATTTT
CASSQTGSYQPQHF
>TRBJ2-1|NA|TRBV19|NA
TGTGCCAGTAGTCTTAGACAGGAGGACAATGAGCAGTTCTTC
CASSLRQEDNEQFF
>TRBJ1-2|NA|TRBV30|TRBD1
TGTGCCTGGAGCAGACAGGGCGGGGATGGCTACACCTTC
CAWSRQGGDGYTF
>TRBJ2-2|few|TRBV5-1|TRBD2
TGCGCCAGCAGCTTGCCGCGGGAGACCGGGGAGCTGTTTTTT
CASSLPRETGELFF
>TRBJ2-7|NA|TRBV28|NA
TGTGCCAGCAGCACCAGGGGAGAGGGAACTAGCTACGAGCAGTACTTC
CASSTRGEGTSYEQYF
>TRBJ2-6|NA|TRBV5-1|NA
TGCGCCAGCAGCTTGGAGGGGATCTCTGGGGCCAACGTCCTGACTTTC
CASSLEGISGANVLTF
>TRBJ2-7|NA|TRBV6-5|NA
TGTGCCAGCAGTTACTCTGGTTCGCGGGAGCAGTACTTC
CASSYSGSREQYF
>TRBJ2-5|NA|TRBV5-4|TRBD1
TGTGCCAGCAGCTTGGGGGACAGGGGGCAGCAGACCCAGTACTTC
CASSLGDRGQQTQYF
>TRBJ2-7|NA|TRBV19|NA
TGTGCCAGTAGTATAGACGACTCCCGTTTGGTCTACGAGCAGTACTTC
CASSIDDSRLVYEQYF
>TRBJ1-2|NA|TRBV20-1|TRBD1
TGCAGTGCTACGGGACAGGGGAGCTACACCTTC
CSATGQGSYTF
>TRBJ1-6|NA|TRBV2|TRBD1
TGTGCCAGCAGTCGGGACAGGGGAGAATCACCCCTCCACTTT
CASSRDRGESPLHF
>TRBJ2-5|NA|TRBV27|TRBD1
TGTGCCAGCGCTAGGACAGGGCGGCGCGAGACCCAGTACTTC
CASARTGRRETQYF
>TRBJ2-1|NA|TRBV18|NA
TGTGCCAGCTCACCACCGGGGGGTCCCACCTACAATGAGCAGTTCTTC
CASSPPGGPTYNEQFF
>TRBJ1-4|NA|TRBV28|TRBD1
TGTGCCAGCAGTCCAAGACAGGGGTTGAGTGAAAAACTGTTTTTT
CASSPRQGLSEKLFF
>TRBJ2-3|NA|TRBV27|NA
TGTGCCAGCAGTTTATGGAGAGAGGGCACAGATACGCAGTATTTT
CASSLWREGTDTQYF
>TRBJ2-7|NA|TRBV28|TRBD1
TGTGCCAGCACCCCGACAGGGATCGGGGTTAACAACGAGCAGTACTTC
CASTPTGIGVNNEQYF